These 9 T cell receptor beta chains share one sample of origin, sequenced in a study of T cell repertoires in cytomegalovirus infection. MiXCR was run by TCRdb on the reads, yielding one entry per CDR3 protein. In the table there are roughly 180,000 distinct CDR3 sequences, less than 25% of which are singletons. These receptors' antigens are unknown. Sample: CD8+ T cells from cultured PBMCs, taken from culture after CMV antigen stimulation. The receptors originated from a human donor in good health (CMV status not recorded). Some clones in this sample may be carry-over from other donors' samples.

The rearrangement joins TRBV12-3 or TRBV12-4 to TRBJ2-7, with unresolved D. Trimming pared 1 base from V and 7 bases from J, leaving 8 bases between. This CDR3 region has 12 residues. In nucleotides, the CDR3 is TGTGCCAGCAGTTTAGGCCTCAGGGAGCAGTACTTC. It encodes CASSLGLREQYF.

The V gene is TRBV27, the J gene TRBJ2-7; D ambiguous. V was trimmed by 2 bases and J by 1 base, leaving 6 bases between them. The CDR3 spans 13 residues. Looked up from germline, CDR1 is MNHEY and CDR2 is SMNVEV (reference sequence). CDR3 loop: CASSLAFSYEQYF. The DNA of the CDR3 is TGTGCCAGCAGTTTAGCATTTTCCTACGAGCAGTACTTC.

The chain links TRBV2 to TRBJ1-5, with TRBD1 matching over 8 bases. Looked up from germline, CDR1 is SNHLY and CDR2 is FYNNEI. The CDR3 spans 15 residues. Trimming took 4 bases from V and 2 from J; bases not matched to a gene: 4. The DNA for the CDR3 is TGTGCCAGCAGTGGACAGGGGTTGGGCAATCAGCCCCAGCATTTT. It specifies CASSGQGLGNQPQHF. The entire variable domain, with the rest obtained from reference TRBV2 and TRBJ1-5, is as follows: EPEVTQTPSHQVTQMGQEVILRCVPISNHLYFYWYRQILGQKVEFLVSFYNNEISEKSEIFDDQFSVERPDGSNFTLKIRSTKLEDSAMYFCASSGQGLGNQPQHFGDGTRLSIL.

The chain uses TRBV12-3 or TRBV12-4 and TRBJ1-1; the match to TRBD1 covers 12 bases. CDR3 length equals 15 residues. Trimming removed 6 bases from V and 6 bases from J; junction bases left unmatched: 8. Here the CDR3 reads CASSPLGQGAAEAFF. In DNA form, the CDR3 reads TGTGCCAGCAGCCCGCTGGGACAGGGGGCTGCTGAAGCTTTCTTT.

This clonotype showed up just a few times. The J gene is TRBJ2-7, the V gene TRBV6-1; 12 bases match TRBD1. Germline V gene lookup returns CDR1 MNHNS and CDR2 SASEGT. This CDR3 spans 14 amino acids. J gave up 6 bases and V 6 bases, and 6 bases lay outside the gene matches. CDR3 DNA sequence: TGTGCCAGCAGCCCAAGGGACAGGGGGCTCGAGCAGTACTTC. It is translated as CASSPRDRGLEQYF.

There are many counts of this clonotype. This chain links TRBV7-2 with TRBJ2-3, with 10 bases fitting TRBD2. The CDR3 totals 20 residues. Germline assignment: CDR1 SGHTA and CDR2 FQGNSA. V shed 4 bases, J shed 0 bases, and the junction held 16 bases outside the gene matches. The CDR3 loop reads CASSSIPGDTSGDSTDTQYF. CDR3 DNA: TGTGCCAGCAGCTCAATCCCCGGGGATACTAGCGGGGATAGCACAGATACGCAGTATTTT.

This clonotype has a handful of counts. The chain employs TRBV4-1 and TRBJ2-7; 9 bases match TRBD1. The V segment lost 1 base and the J segment 5 bases; nucleotides outside the gene matches: 3. The CDR3 runs to 14 residues. Germline CDR1 is MGHRA and CDR2 is YSYEKL. As DNA, the CDR3 is TGCGCCAGCAGCCAAGGCGGGACAGGGAACGAGCAGTACTTC. Amino acid sequence: CASSQGGTGNEQYF.

This clonotype was picked up many times. The rearrangement uses TRBV24-1 and TRBJ2-1; D is ambiguous. Germline V gene sequence: CDR1 KGHDR, CDR2 SFDVKD. This CDR3 contains 13 residues. The germline V and J ends were trimmed by 5 bases and 4 bases, with 8 bases remaining between them. CDR3 loop: CATSARGYNEQFF. Written as DNA, the CDR3 is TGTGCCACCAGTGCTCGAGGTTACAATGAGCAGTTCTTC.

This clonotype was counted between two and nine times. The CDR3 reads CASSPSGEKLFF. CDR3 nucleotide sequence: TGTGCCAGCAGCCCTAGCGGTGAAAAACTGTTTTTT. This chain connects TRBV7-2 to TRBJ1-4, with unresolved D. Trimming removed 5 bases at V and 7 bases at J, with 8 bases between. Germline CDR1 and CDR2: SGHTA and FQGNSA. The CDR3 consists of 12 residues.